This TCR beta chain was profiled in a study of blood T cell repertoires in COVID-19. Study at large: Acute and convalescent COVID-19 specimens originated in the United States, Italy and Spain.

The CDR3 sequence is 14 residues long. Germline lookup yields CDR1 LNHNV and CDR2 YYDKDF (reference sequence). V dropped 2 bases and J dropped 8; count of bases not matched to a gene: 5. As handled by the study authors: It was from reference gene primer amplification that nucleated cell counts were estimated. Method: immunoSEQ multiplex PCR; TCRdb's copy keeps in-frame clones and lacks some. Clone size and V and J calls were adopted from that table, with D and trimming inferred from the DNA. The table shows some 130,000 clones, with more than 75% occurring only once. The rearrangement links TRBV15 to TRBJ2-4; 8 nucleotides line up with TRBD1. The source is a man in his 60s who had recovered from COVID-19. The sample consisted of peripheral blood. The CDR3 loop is CATSRRTGWDIQYF. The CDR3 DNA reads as TGTGCCACCAGCAGAAGGACAGGGTGGGACATTCAGTACTTC.